The entry below gives a single T cell receptor beta chain sequence along with its context. Antigen: not known. The authors sequenced patients whose flow cytometry had shown CD8+CD57+ cell expansion. Each patient had severe acquired aplastic anemia. No patient had been given any therapy when blood was sampled. These data are taken from a study of CD8+CD57+ T cells in acquired aplastic anemia. Profiling of TCR beta VDJ combinations and CDR3 sequences used genomic DNA as template. In TCRdb, the reads were re-called with MiXCR into one record per CDR3 protein. The sample has 450,000 to 550,000 distinct CDR3 sequences, roughly 34% seen once. General study findings and limits: CD8+ Simpson's diversity showed no significant patient-control difference. Researchers report that around 30 CD8+ CDR3 sequences appeared in both patients and controls.

The trim removed 6 bases at V and 4 bases at J, leaving 7 bases unmatched. The germline V gene has CDR1 LGHNA and CDR2 YNFKEQ. The CDR3 loop spans 16 amino acids. This TCR was sampled from a human donor with aplastic anemia. Material: sorted CD4+, CD8+, or CD8+CD57+ T cells (not recorded which) from PBMCs. V usage is TRBV4-2 and J usage is TRBJ2-3; 13 nucleotides align to TRBD2. The CDR3 sequence: CASRTGTSGKADTQYF. CDR3 coding DNA: TGTGCCAGCAGAACCGGGACTAGCGGGAAAGCAGATACGCAGTATTTT.